The next 20 T cell receptor beta chains were all read from a single sample in a study of blood T cell repertoires in COVID-19. Assay used: immunoSEQ multiplex PCR; TCRdb lists only in-frame clones, some missing. Of 220,000 or so clones in the sample, 80% to 85% were seen once. The sequenced material came from PBMCs or T cells enriched from blood (not recorded which). All receptors derive from a woman in her thirties or forties who had recovered from COVID-19.

The rearrangement uses TRBV7-6 and TRBJ2-1, with a tentative D call TRBD2 (6 bases). This CDR3 contains 13 residues. Trimming removed 3 bases from V and 7 bases from J, with 10 bases in between. CDR1 and CDR2 from the germline V gene are SGHVS and FNYEAQ. CDR3 protein: CASSFSAGNEQFF. Written as DNA, the CDR3 is TGTGCCAGCAGCTTCTCCGCGGGAAATGAGCAGTTCTTC.

There are a few counts of this clone. The chain joins TRBV2 to TRBJ1-3, with a weak D call TRBD1 (5 bases). The CDR3 is 15 amino acids. The V and J ends lost 2 bases and 2 bases respectively, with 10 bases between them. Per germline, CDR1 SNHLY and CDR2 FYNNEI. CDR3 in DNA: TGTGCCAGCAGTGAACTGGGGGGACCTGGAAACACCATATATTTT. Protein product: CASSELGGPGNTIYF.

The V gene is TRBV29-1, the J gene TRBJ2-2; 10 bases map to TRBD1. The CDR3 totals 14 residues. Germline V gene lookup returns CDR1 SQVTM and CDR2 ANQGSEA. J lost 9 bases, V lost 5 bases, and 9 bases had no gene match. The CDR3 here is CSVTGTGVTRELFF. Written as DNA, the CDR3 is TGCAGCGTTACCGGGACAGGGGTGACCAGGGAGCTGTTTTTT.

J is TRBJ2-3 and V is TRBV19; D gene ambiguous. V was trimmed by 5 bases and J by 6 bases, leaving 15 bases between them. Germline lookup yields CDR1 LNHDA and CDR2 SQIVND (reference sequence). This CDR3 has 14 amino acids. The CDR3 region has the DNA TGTGCCAGTAGTGCCCGCCCCGTACTGGATACGCAGTATTTT. Translation: CASSARPVLDTQYF.

The V and J genes are TRBV24-1 and TRBJ1-3; D is possibly TRBD1 (6 bases). V lost 4 bases to trimming and J lost 7 bases, with 13 bases between them. From germline, CDR1 is KGHDR and CDR2 SFDVKD. This CDR3 has 14 residues. CDR3: CATSDNREVNTIYF. Written as DNA, the CDR3 is TGTGCCACCAGTGACAACAGGGAAGTCAACACCATATATTTT.

The rearrangement uses TRBV5-1 and TRBJ1-2, with a possible D match to TRBD1 (5 bases). Per the germline V gene, CDR1 is SGHRS and CDR2 is YFSETQ. Trimming left V 2 bases short and J 4 bases short, with 12 bases between. This CDR3 has 14 amino acids. CDR3 nucleotide sequence: TGCGCCAGCAGCTTAAGCGGGGGAATCTATGGCTACACCTTC. Translation: CASSLSGGIYGYTF.

The rearrangement joins TRBV5-1 to TRBJ1-2; 9 nucleotides align to TRBD1. Germline V gene lookup returns CDR1 SGHRS and CDR2 YFSETQ. There are 14 residues in the CDR3. V lost 5 bases, J lost 3 bases, and 5 bases stayed unmatched. In DNA form, the CDR3 reads TGCGCCAGCAGTCGAACAGGGGGCGACTATGGCTACACCTTC. It translates to CASSRTGGDYGYTF.

The V gene is TRBV11-2, the J gene TRBJ2-1; possible D gene TRBD2, 6 bases. The CDR3 spans 16 residues. From germline, CDR1 is SGHAT and CDR2 FQNNGV. Trimming took off 5 bases at V and 5 bases at J, with 19 bases between the two ends. CDR3 coding DNA: TGTGCCAGCAGCCAAGCTTGGCGGGAAGGGAACAATGAGCAGTTCTTC. Translation: CASSQAWREGNNEQFF.

This sequence joins TRBV11-2 and TRBJ2-5; TRBD2 aligns across 9 bases. V lost 2 bases and J lost 7; bases outside the gene matches: 11. The germline V gene has CDR1 SGHAT and CDR2 FQNNGV. The CDR3 consists of 16 residues. CDR3 residues: CASSLIRTSVGGTQYF. Written as DNA, the CDR3 is TGTGCCAGCAGCTTAATTAGGACTAGCGTGGGCGGGACCCAGTACTTC.

This CDR3 reads CASSIVGTSGREKFF. The CDR3 nucleotides read TGTGCCAGTAGTATAGTGGGGACTAGCGGGAGGGAAAAGTTCTTC. The chain employs TRBV19 and TRBJ2-1; 16 nucleotides agree with TRBD2. The junction had 5 bases not matched to a gene; V was cut back by 1 base and J by 14 bases. The germline V gene encodes CDR1 LNHDA and CDR2 SQIVND (reference sequence). The CDR3 has 15 residues. Full variable domain (outside the CDR3, taken from reference TRBV19 and TRBJ2-1): DGGITQSPKYLFRKEGQNVTLSCEQNLNHDAMYWYRQDPGQGLRLIYYSQIVNDFQKGDIAEGYSVSREKKESFPLTVTSAQKNPTAFYLCASSIVGTSGREKFFGPGTRLTVL.

This chain connects TRBV3-1 (or the pseudogene TRBV3-2) to TRBJ1-1, with D unclear. Per the germline V gene, CDR1 is LGHDT and CDR2 is YNNKEL (reference sequence). The V gene lost 3 bases and the J gene lost 7 bases, with 12 bases spanning the gap. The CDR3 has 13 amino acids. Here the CDR3 DNA reads TGTGCCAGCAGCCAGGGAGGACGGAGTGAAGCTTTCTTT. This gives the protein CASSQGGRSEAFF.

The chain combines TRBV7-6 with TRBJ2-7, with a tentative D call TRBD1 (5 bases). V lost 4 bases and J lost 2, with 12 bases in between. The CDR3 is made up of 14 amino acids. Looked up from germline, CDR1 is SGHVS and CDR2 is FNYEAQ. In nucleotides, the CDR3 is TGTGCCAGCAGCTCCGCGACAGCTACCTACGAGCAGTACTTC. This translates into CASSSATATYEQYF.

The chain employs TRBV3-1 (or the pseudogene TRBV3-2) and TRBJ1-1; maybe TRBD1 (5 bases). V was clipped by 6 bases and J by 0 bases, with 11 bases between them. The CDR3 extends over 14 amino acids. Germline V gene data show CDR1 as LGHDT and CDR2 as YNNKEL (reference sequence). CDR3 in DNA: TGTGCCAGCAGGTTGGGGGGGGTGAACACTGAAGCTTTCTTT. This encodes CASRLGGVNTEAFF.

This chain connects TRBV9 to TRBJ2-5; 8 bases are shared with TRBD2. V shed 4 bases, J shed 3 bases, and the junction held 8 bases outside the gene matches. CDR3 size: 15 residues. Germline assignment: CDR1 SGDLS and CDR2 YYNGEE. In nucleotides, the CDR3 is TGTGCCAGCAGCAGAACAACTAGCGGAAAAGAGACCCAGTACTTC. Residues: CASSRTTSGKETQYF.

The chain is built from TRBV7-9 and TRBJ1-1; 12 bases are shared with TRBD1. With V trimmed by 5 bases and J by 3 bases, 4 bases remained unmatched. This CDR3 contains 15 residues. Per germline, CDR1 SEHNR and CDR2 FQNEAQ (reference sequence). CDR3 region: CASSPGQGAHTEAFF. In DNA form, the CDR3 reads TGTGCCAGCAGCCCGGGACAGGGGGCTCACACTGAAGCTTTCTTT.

The chain carries TRBV29-1 and TRBJ2-2; D is unclear. CDR1 and CDR2 from the germline V gene are SQVTM and ANQGSEA. This CDR3 is built from 15 residues. V dropped 4 bases and J dropped 0 bases, with 12 bases sitting between them. The CDR3 spells CSVGVAEPNTGELFF. The CDR3 coding sequence is TGCAGCGTTGGGGTAGCCGAACCGAACACCGGGGAGCTGTTTTTT.

The CDR3 region has the DNA TGTGCCAGCAGCCTAGCGGGGAGCGGGTTACCAGATACGCAGTATTTT. Translating it yields CASSLAGSGLPDTQYF. The J gene is TRBJ2-3, the V gene TRBV13; 9 nucleotides align to TRBD2. From germline, CDR1 is PRHDT and CDR2 FYEKMQ (reference sequence). Trimming took 5 bases from V and 4 from J; bases not matched to a gene: 10. There are 16 residues in the CDR3.

The CDR3 sequence is CASSLNQGDSPLHF. The DNA of the CDR3 is TGTGCCAGCAGCTTAAATCAGGGCGATTCACCCCTCCACTTT. The rearrangement uses TRBV11-2 and TRBJ1-6, with a weak D call TRBD1 (5 bases). The CDR3 extends over 14 amino acids. V was shortened by 2 bases and J by 8 bases, with 10 bases between the two germline ends. CDR1 and CDR2 (germline): SGHAT, FQNNGV.

The rearrangement joins TRBV2 to TRBJ1-1; no definite D call. Trimming took 6 bases from V and 1 from J, leaving 15 bases between them. Germline-derived CDR1 and CDR2 are SNHLY and FYNNEI. The CDR3 runs 15 residues. CDR3 protein: CASSANTAGNTEAFF. CDR3 sequence (DNA): TGTGCCAGCAGCGCAAACACTGCGGGGAACACTGAAGCTTTCTTT. Combining the CDR3 with reference TRBV2 and TRBJ1-1 gives the whole variable domain EPEVTQTPSHQVTQMGQEVILRCVPISNHLYFYWYRQILGQKVEFLVSFYNNEISEKSEIFDDQFSVERPDGSNFTLKIRSTKLEDSAMYFCASSANTAGNTEAFFGQGTRLTVV.

The gene calls are TRBV4-3 and TRBJ2-5; D not certain. V lost 1 base and J 5 bases, leaving 8 bases between the germline ends. Germline V lookup: CDR1 LGHNA, CDR2 YSLEER. The CDR3 has 13 amino acids. CDR3 sequence (DNA): TGCGCCAGCAGCCAAGGACCCGGGGAGACCCAGTACTTC. Encoded protein: CASSQGPGETQYF.